This T cell receptor (beta chain) appears in the sequencing data of a study of cytomegalovirus exposure and HLA in healthy donors. General observations from the study: The study labeled 164 TCR beta chains cytomegalovirus-associated.

Primers: 60 Vbeta forward and 13 Jbeta reverse. Assay: immunoSEQ multiplex PCR; the TCRdb copy retains only in-frame clones and omits some. This sample carries 140,000 or so clones, with 0.96% going to the ten biggest clones. To note about this clone: As yet, its antigen is unknown.

The V gene end was trimmed by 0 bases and the J gene end by 7 bases; junction bases not matched to a gene: 12. Germline CDR1 reads SGHNT; CDR2 reads YYREEE (reference sequence). This CDR3 is built from 17 residues. The sample was PBMCs. The TCR originated in a male donor in good health and CMV-seronegative. This sequence joins TRBV5-4 and TRBJ2-2; 7 nucleotides match TRBD2. CDR3 sequence reads: CASSLGGSGRGVGELFF. CDR3 in DNA: TGTGCCAGCAGCTTGGGGGGTAGCGGGCGAGGCGTCGGGGAGCTGTTTTTT.